This T cell receptor beta chain was sequenced in a study of OX40 agonist ivuxolimab in advanced cancers. This clone was seen only once. Sequencing was performed with immunoSEQ multiplex PCR; in TCRdb, only in-frame clones are kept and a portion is missing. The sample lists about 80,000 clones; roughly 84% were seen once. V lost 1 base and J lost 3, with 10 bases in between. This CDR3 is built from 15 residues. Germline CDR1 and CDR2: MDHEN and SYDVKM. The TCR was taken from an adult with an advanced solid tumor such as melanoma, head and neck, liver or kidney cancer. The chain combines TRBV28 with TRBJ1-5; tentative D call: TRBD1 (5 bases). Sequencing was performed on CD4+ or CD8+ T cells sorted from blood, taken in a trial of the OX40 agonist ivuxolimab. The CDR3 reads CASSLYETVNQPQHF. The CDR3 DNA is TGTGCCAGCAGTTTATATGAGACAGTCAATCAGCCCCAGCATTTT.